This T cell receptor (beta chain) was recorded in a study of cytomegalovirus exposure and HLA in healthy donors. Germline-derived CDR1 and CDR2 are SGHRS and YFSETQ. The CDR3 consists of 15 residues. V dropped 1 base and J dropped 6; count of bases not matched to a gene: 7. PCR primers comprised 60 Vbeta and 13 Jbeta primers. Sequencing was performed with immunoSEQ multiplex PCR; in TCRdb, only in-frame clones are kept and a portion is missing. The sample records about 130,000 clones, approximately 80% being singletons. At collection, donors were nominally healthy, but unrecorded immune exposures were probable. Concerning this clone: Antigen: not known.

Notes on the study in general: Several V segments, TRBV6-2 and TRBV6-3 among them, could not be told apart and were dropped.

The chain uses TRBV5-1 and TRBJ2-1; TRBD2 aligns across 7 bases. The sequence derives from a middle-aged man in good health and CMV-seronegative. Specimen: PBMCs. Here the CDR3 DNA reads TGCGCCAGCAGCTTGTTGGTAGCGGGTACCAATGAGCAGTTCTTC. This encodes CASSLLVAGTNEQFF.